This passage covers 16 T cell receptor beta chains from one sample sequenced in a study of blood T cell repertoires in COVID-19. Data came from immunoSEQ multiplex PCR; TCRdb stores just in-frame clones and leaves some out. The sample includes roughly 420,000 clones, 88% seen only once; the top ten take over 0.9%. The specimen was PBMCs or T cells enriched from blood (not recorded which). The receptors derive from a woman in her twenties or thirties with acute COVID-19.

This clone was detected only once. This chain connects TRBV7-9 to TRBJ1-1; weak D call: TRBD1 (6 bases). CDR3 size: 15 residues. CDR1 and CDR2 from the germline V gene are SEHNR and FQNEAQ (reference sequence). V lost 5 bases and J 6 bases, leaving 19 bases between the germline ends. The CDR3 loop is CASSPRGPTQAEAFF. The CDR3, as DNA: TGTGCCAGCAGCCCGCGGGGGCCGACTCAAGCTGAAGCTTTCTTT.

The chain uses TRBV6-6 and TRBJ1-3, with D possibly TRBD1 on 5 matching bases. The CDR3 contains 15 residues. V lost 6 bases and J lost 0, with 12 bases in between. Germline CDR1 and CDR2: MNHNY and SVGAGI (reference sequence). The DNA of the CDR3 is TGTGCCAGCAGCCCCCCAGGGCTCTCTGGAAACACCATATATTTT. Translated, it gives CASSPPGLSGNTIYF.

The chain carries TRBV5-1 and TRBJ2-1; 8 bases agree with TRBD2. V lost 0 bases to trimming and J lost 8 bases; unmatched junction nucleotides: 4. CDR3 size: 14 residues. Germline-derived CDR1 and CDR2 are SGHRS and YFSETQ. The CDR3: CASSLVGGADEQFF. The CDR3 DNA reads TGCGCCAGCAGCTTGGTCGGGGGGGCCGATGAGCAGTTCTTC.

This clone was observed a single time. The J gene is TRBJ2-1, the V gene TRBV5-1, with 7 nucleotides matching TRBD2. CDR1 SGHRS and CDR2 YFSETQ come from the germline V gene. The CDR3 covers 13 residues. V lost 2 bases to trimming and J lost 9 bases; unmatched junction nucleotides: 5. The CDR3 spells CASSFPGGVEQFF. CDR3 sequence (DNA): TGCGCCAGCAGCTTTCCGGGGGGTGTTGAGCAGTTCTTC.

The CDR3 loop is CSAGVGLNTEAFF. CDR3 coding DNA: TGCAGCGCCGGGGTAGGGCTCAACACTGAAGCTTTCTTT. The genes are TRBV29-1 and TRBJ1-1; D gene uncertain. Germline V lookup: CDR1 SQVTM, CDR2 ANQGSEA. The V and J ends lost 7 bases and 2 bases respectively, with 14 bases between them. This CDR3 is 13 amino acids long.

V usage is TRBV5-1 and J usage is TRBJ1-2, with unresolved D. Germline V gene lookup returns CDR1 SGHRS and CDR2 YFSETQ. V gave up 3 bases and J gave up 0 bases, with 15 bases separating them. The CDR3 spans 16 residues. The CDR3 coding sequence is TGCGCCAGCAGCTCGTCAGACTTCCTGACTAACTATGGCTACACCTTC. Its protein is CASSSSDFLTNYGYTF.

The chain carries TRBV18 and TRBJ1-2; D may be TRBD1 (5 bases). The V and J ends lost 5 bases and 4 bases respectively, with 14 bases between them. Germline V gene sequence: CDR1 KGHSH, CDR2 LQKENI. The CDR3 is 14 residues long. The CDR3 region has the DNA TGTGCCAGCTCAAACCAGGGATACGGCTATGGCTACACCTTC. Its protein product is CASSNQGYGYGYTF.

This chain's CDR3 is CASSLVASPDTQYF. The CDR3 nucleotides read TGTGCCAGCAGCTTAGTGGCTAGCCCAGATACGCAGTATTTT. The chain has TRBV7-6 and TRBJ2-3, with D possibly matching TRBD2 (5 bases). Trimming took off 1 base at V and 4 bases at J, with 9 bases between the two ends. This CDR3 is built from 14 residues. CDR1 is SGHVS and CDR2 is FNYEAQ in the germline V gene. The full variable domain, its missing parts supplied by reference TRBV7-6 and TRBJ2-3, is GAGVSQSPRYKVTKRGQDVALRCDPISGHVSLYWYRQALGQGPEFLTYFNYEAQQDKSGLPNDRFSAERPEGSISTLTIQRTEQRDSAMYRCASSLVASPDTQYFGPGTRLTVL.

This chain links TRBV7-2 with TRBJ1-2; D is undetermined. The V end was cut by 3 bases, the J end by 5 bases, with 10 bases between. Per the germline V gene, CDR1 is SGHTA and CDR2 is FQGNSA. This CDR3 has 13 residues. CDR3 in DNA: TGTGCCAGCAGCTTGCTGACGGGGTATGGCTACACCTTC. Translating gives CASSLLTGYGYTF.

J is TRBJ1-5 and V is TRBV2; the D gene is possibly TRBD1 (5 bases). The CDR3 loop spans 15 amino acids. CDR1 and CDR2 (germline): SNHLY, FYNNEI. With 6 bases removed from V and 1 base from J, the gap between germline ends came to 13 bases. The DNA for the CDR3 is TGTGCCAGCAGCGAACAGGAAGCCAGCAATCAGCCCCAGCATTTT. Translation gives CASSEQEASNQPQHF. Variable domain in full (rest from reference TRBV2 and TRBJ1-5): EPEVTQTPSHQVTQMGQEVILRCVPISNHLYFYWYRQILGQKVEFLVSFYNNEISEKSEIFDDQFSVERPDGSNFTLKIRSTKLEDSAMYFCASSEQEASNQPQHFGDGTRLSIL.

The gene calls are TRBV29-1 and TRBJ2-7; 8 nucleotides line up with TRBD1. The CDR3 sequence is 14 residues long. Trimming cost V 2 bases and J 4 bases; bases outside gene matches: 7. CDR1 is SQVTM, CDR2 ANQGSEA, per germline. The CDR3 protein is CSVETGTGDYEQYF. The CDR3 nucleotides are TGCAGCGTTGAAACCGGGACAGGCGATTACGAGCAGTACTTC.

The chain recombines TRBV6-2 or TRBV6-3 with TRBJ1-4; D gene unclear. The CDR3 totals 13 residues. The germline gives CDR1 MNHEY, CDR2 SVGEGT. The V gene lost 2 bases and the J gene lost 7 bases, with 8 bases spanning the gap. The CDR3 DNA sequence: TGTGCCAGCAGTTACAACAGCCGTGAAAAACTGTTTTTT. It translates to CASSYNSREKLFF.

This clone was seen once. The CDR3 coding sequence is TGTGCCAGCTCACCAGGACAGGGGCAGTACTTC. Protein: CASSPGQGQYF. V is TRBV18 and J is TRBJ2-7; TRBD1 matches at 8 bases. The germline CDR1 and CDR2 sequences are KGHSH and LQKENI. V shed 2 bases and J 9 bases; nucleotides not matched to a gene: 0. The CDR3 is 11 residues long.

This rearrangement joins TRBV4-3 to TRBJ2-1, with 10 bases matching TRBD2. The CDR3 has 16 amino acids. CDR1 LGHNA and CDR2 YSLEER come from the germline V gene. With 2 bases clipped from V and 10 bases from J, the junction kept 11 bases outside the gene matches. CDR3 nucleotides: TGCGCCAGCAGCCAATTAGCGGGGGGCCGCCAAGGGGAGCAGTTCTTC. It codes for CASSQLAGGRQGEQFF.

The chain joins TRBV29-1 to TRBJ2-1; D not resolved. The CDR3 totals 13 residues. Germline CDR1 SQVTM, CDR2 ANQGSEA. Trimming took off 7 bases at V and 0 bases at J, with 10 bases between the two ends. Written as DNA, the CDR3 is TGCAGCGCAGCAGCGAGCTCCTACAATGAGCAGTTCTTC. The encoded protein is CSAAASSYNEQFF.

The chain is built from TRBV30 and TRBJ1-1, with 7 bases lining up with TRBD1. The trim removed 3 bases at V and 4 bases at J, leaving 2 bases unmatched. CDR3 length: 12 residues. In germline, CDR1 is GTSNPN, CDR2 SVGIG (reference sequence). The CDR3 sequence is CAWRTGVTEAFF. The CDR3 DNA reads as TGTGCCTGGAGAACAGGGGTCACTGAAGCTTTCTTT.